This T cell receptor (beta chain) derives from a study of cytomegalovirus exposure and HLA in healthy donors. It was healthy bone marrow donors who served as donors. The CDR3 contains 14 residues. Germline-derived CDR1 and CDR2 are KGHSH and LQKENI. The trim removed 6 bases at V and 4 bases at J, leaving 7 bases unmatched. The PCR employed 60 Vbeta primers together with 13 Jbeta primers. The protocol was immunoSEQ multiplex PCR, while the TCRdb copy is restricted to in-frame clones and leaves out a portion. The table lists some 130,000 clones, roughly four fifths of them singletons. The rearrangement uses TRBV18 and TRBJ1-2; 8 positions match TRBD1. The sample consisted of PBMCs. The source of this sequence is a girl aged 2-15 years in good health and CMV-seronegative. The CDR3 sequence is CASSGTGDIYGYTF. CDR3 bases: TGTGCCAGCTCGGGGACAGGTGACATCTATGGCTACACCTTC.